This T cell receptor beta chain was observed in a study of blood T cell repertoires in COVID-19. Study-wide background: Donors in the United States, Italy and Spain gave samples during acute or convalescent COVID-19. Sample material is recorded as cDNA or gDNA derived from T cells, B-cell-depleted T cells, or PBMCs.

Trimming pared 0 bases from V and 2 bases from J, leaving 16 bases between. Germline loops: CDR1 GTSNPN, CDR2 SVGIG (reference sequence). The CDR3 length is 16 residues. Profiled with immunoSEQ multiplex PCR; TCRdb holds only in-frame clones, not every one. The sample includes around 300,000 clones, around 88% of them seen just once. V and J are TRBV30 and TRBJ1-1, with D maybe TRBD1 (5 bases). This sequence originates from a woman aged 30 to 39 with COVID-19, enrolled during active disease. Sample: peripheral blood. Here the CDR3 DNA reads TGTGCCTGGAGTGTAGGGGCCACAGGCCTAAACACTGAAGCTTTCTTT. Translating it yields CAWSVGATGLNTEAFF.